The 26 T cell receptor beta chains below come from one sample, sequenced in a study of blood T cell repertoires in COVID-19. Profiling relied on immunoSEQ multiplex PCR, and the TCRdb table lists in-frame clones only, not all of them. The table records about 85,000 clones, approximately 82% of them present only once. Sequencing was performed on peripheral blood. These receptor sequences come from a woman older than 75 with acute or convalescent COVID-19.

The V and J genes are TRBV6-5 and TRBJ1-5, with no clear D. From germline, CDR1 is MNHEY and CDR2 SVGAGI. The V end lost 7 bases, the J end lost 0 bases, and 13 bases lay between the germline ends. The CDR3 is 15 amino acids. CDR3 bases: TGTGCCAGCACTCGAGGAGGGATTAGCAATCAGCCCCAGCATTTT. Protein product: CASTRGGISNQPQHF.

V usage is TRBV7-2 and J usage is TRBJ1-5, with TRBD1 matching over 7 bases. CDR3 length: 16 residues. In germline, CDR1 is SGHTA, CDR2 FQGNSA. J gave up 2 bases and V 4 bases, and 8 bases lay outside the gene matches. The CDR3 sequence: CASSSDRAMGNQPQHF. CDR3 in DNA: TGTGCCAGCAGCTCAGACAGGGCGATGGGCAATCAGCCCCAGCATTTT.

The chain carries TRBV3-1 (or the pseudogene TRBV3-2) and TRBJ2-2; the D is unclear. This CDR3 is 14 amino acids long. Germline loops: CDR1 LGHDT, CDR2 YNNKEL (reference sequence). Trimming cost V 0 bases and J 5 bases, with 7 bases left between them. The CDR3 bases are TGTGCCAGCAGCCAAGACAGGTGGACCGGGGAGCTGTTTTTT. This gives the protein CASSQDRWTGELFF.

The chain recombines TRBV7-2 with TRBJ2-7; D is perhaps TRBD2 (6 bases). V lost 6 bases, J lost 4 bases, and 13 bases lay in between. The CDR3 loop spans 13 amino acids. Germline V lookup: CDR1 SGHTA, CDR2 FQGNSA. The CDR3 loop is CASSAQGGYEQYF. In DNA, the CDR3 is TGTGCCAGCAGTGCACAAGGAGGGTACGAGCAGTACTTC.

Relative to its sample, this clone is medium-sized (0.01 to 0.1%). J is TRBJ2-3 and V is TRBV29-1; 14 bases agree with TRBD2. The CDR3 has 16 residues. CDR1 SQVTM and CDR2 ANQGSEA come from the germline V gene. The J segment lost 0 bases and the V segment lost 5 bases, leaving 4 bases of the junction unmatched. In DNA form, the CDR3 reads TGCAGCGTTCGAGGACTAGCGGGGGGAAGCACAGATACGCAGTATTTT. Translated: CSVRGLAGGSTDTQYF.

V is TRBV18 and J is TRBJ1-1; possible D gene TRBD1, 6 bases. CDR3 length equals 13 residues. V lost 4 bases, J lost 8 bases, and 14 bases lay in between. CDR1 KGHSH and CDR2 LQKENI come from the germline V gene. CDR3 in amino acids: CASSLDSPSEAFF. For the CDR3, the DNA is TGTGCCAGCTCACTGGACAGCCCGTCCGAAGCTTTCTTT.

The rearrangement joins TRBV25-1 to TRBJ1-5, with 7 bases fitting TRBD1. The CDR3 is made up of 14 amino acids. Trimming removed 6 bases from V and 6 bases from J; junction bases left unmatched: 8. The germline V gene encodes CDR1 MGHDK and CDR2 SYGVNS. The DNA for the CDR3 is TGTGCCAGCAGATCAACAGGGGACGGTCAGCCCCAGCATTTT. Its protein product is CASRSTGDGQPQHF.

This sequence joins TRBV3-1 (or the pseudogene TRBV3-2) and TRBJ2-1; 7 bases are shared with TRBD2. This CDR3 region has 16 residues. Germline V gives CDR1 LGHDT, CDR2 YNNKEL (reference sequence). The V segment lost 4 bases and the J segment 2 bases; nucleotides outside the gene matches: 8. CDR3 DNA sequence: TGTGCCAGCAGCCGGGCGGGAGAGGGAACCTACAATGAGCAGTTCTTC. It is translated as CASSRAGEGTYNEQFF.

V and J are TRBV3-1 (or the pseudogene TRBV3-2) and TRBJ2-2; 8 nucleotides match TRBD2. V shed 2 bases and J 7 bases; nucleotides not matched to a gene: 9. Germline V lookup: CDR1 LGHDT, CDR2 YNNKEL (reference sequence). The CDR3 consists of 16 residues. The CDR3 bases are TGTGCCAGCAGCCAACCCGGGGGGGCCGGGATCGGGGAGCTGTTTTTT. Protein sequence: CASSQPGGAGIGELFF.

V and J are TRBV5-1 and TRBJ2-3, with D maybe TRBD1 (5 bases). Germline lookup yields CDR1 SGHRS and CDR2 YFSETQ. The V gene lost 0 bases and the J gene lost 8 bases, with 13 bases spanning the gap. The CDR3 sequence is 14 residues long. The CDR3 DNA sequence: TGCGCCAGCAGCTTGGAGGGGCCCCATGGTACGCAGTATTTT. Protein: CASSLEGPHGTQYF.

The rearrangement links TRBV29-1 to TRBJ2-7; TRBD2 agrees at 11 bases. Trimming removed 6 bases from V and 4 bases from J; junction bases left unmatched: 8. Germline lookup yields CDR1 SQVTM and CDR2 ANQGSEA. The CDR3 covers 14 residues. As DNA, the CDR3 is TGCAGCGTAGAACTAGCGGGAGTGTCGTACGAGCAGTACTTC. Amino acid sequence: CSVELAGVSYEQYF.

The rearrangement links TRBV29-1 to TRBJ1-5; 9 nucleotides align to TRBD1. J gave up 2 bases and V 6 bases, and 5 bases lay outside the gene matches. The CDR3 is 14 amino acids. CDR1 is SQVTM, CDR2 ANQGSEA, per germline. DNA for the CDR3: TGCAGCGTGGGGACAGGGATTGGCAATCAGCCCCAGCATTTT. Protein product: CSVGTGIGNQPQHF.

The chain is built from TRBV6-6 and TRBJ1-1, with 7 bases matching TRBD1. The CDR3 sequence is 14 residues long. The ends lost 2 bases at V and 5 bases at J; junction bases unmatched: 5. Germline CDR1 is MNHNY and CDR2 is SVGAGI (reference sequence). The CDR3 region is CASSYIRGRTEAFF. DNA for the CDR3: TGTGCCAGCAGTTACATCAGGGGGAGGACTGAAGCTTTCTTT.

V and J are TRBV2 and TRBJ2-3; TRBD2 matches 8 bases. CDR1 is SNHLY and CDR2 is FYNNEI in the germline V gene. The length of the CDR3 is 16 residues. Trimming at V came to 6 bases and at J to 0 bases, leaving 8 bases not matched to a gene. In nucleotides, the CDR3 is TGTGCCAGCAGGGAACGGGGGGGAAGTAGCACAGATACGCAGTATTTT. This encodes CASRERGGSSTDTQYF.

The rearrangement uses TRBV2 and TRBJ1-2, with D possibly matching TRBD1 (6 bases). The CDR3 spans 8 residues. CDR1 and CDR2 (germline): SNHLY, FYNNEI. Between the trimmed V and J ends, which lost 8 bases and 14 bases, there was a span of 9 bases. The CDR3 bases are TGTGCCAGCGGACAGTTAACCTTC. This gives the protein CASGQLTF. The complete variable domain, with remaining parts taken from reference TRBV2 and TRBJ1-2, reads EPEVTQTPSHQVTQMGQEVILRCVPISNHLYFYWYRQILGQKVEFLVSFYNNEISEKSEIFDDQFSVERPDGSNFTLKIRSTKLEDSAMYFCASGQLTFGSGTRLTVV.

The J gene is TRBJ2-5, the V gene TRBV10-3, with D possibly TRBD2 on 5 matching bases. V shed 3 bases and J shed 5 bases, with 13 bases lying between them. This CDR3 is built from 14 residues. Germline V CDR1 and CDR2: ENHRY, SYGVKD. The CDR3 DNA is TGTGCCATCAGTGACTCGGGCAGGAGGGAGACCCAGTACTTC. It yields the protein CAISDSGRRETQYF.

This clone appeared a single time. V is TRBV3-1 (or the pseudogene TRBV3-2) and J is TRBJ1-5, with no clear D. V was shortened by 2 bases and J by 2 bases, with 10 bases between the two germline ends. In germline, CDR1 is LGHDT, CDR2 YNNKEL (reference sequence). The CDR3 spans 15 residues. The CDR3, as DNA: TGTGCCAGCAGCCAAAGGTCGGGAGGCAATCAGCCCCAGCATTTT. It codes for CASSQRSGGNQPQHF.

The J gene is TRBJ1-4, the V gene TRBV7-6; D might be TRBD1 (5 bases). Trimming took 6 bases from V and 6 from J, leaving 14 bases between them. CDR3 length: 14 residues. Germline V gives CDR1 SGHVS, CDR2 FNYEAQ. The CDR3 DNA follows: TGTGCCAGCAGTCAGGCGGGGGTGCATGAAAAACTGTTTTTT. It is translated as CASSQAGVHEKLFF.

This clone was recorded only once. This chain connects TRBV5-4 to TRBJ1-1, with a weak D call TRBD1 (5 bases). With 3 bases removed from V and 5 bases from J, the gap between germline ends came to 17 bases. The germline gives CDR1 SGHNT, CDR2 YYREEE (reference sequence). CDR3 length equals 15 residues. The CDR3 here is CASSSLLGRGTEAFF. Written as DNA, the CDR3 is TGTGCCAGCAGCTCGCTCCTGGGGCGGGGAACTGAAGCTTTCTTT.

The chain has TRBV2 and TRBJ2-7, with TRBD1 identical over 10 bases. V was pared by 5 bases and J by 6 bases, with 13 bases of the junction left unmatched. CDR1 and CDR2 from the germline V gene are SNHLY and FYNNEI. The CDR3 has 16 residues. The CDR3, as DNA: TGTGCCAGCAGTCAGGCCGGGACAGGGGTCGGAGGCGAGCAGTACTTC. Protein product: CASSQAGTGVGGEQYF.

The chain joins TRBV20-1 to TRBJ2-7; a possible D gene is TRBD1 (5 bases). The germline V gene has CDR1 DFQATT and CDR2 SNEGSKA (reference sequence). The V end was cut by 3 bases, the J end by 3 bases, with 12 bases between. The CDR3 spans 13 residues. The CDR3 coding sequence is TGCAGTGCTAGTCCAGGGCCATACTACGAGCAGTACTTC. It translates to CSASPGPYYEQYF.

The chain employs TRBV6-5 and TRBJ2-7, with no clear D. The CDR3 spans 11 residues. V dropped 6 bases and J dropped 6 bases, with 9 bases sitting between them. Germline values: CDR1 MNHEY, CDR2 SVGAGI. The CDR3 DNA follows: TGTGCCAGCAGCAGCGTGGGCGAGCAGTACTTC. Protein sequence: CASSSVGEQYF.

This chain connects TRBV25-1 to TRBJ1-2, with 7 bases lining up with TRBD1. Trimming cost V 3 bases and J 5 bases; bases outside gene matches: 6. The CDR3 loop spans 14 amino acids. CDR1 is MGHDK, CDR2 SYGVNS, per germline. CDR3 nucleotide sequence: TGTGCCAGCAGTGACTCGGGACAGCTGTATGGCTACACCTTC. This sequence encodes CASSDSGQLYGYTF.

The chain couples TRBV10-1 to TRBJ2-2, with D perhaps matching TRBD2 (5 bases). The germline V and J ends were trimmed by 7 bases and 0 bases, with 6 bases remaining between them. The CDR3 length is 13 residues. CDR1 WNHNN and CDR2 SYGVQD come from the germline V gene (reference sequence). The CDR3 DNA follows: TGCGCCAGCAACGGGGCGAACACCGGGGAGCTGTTTTTT. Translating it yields CASNGANTGELFF.

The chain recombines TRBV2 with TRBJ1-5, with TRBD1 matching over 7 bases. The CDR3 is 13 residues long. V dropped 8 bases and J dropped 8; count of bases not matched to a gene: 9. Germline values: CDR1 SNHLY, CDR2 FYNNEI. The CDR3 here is CASGGQPREPQHF. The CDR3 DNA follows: TGTGCCAGCGGGGGACAGCCTCGAGAGCCCCAGCATTTT.

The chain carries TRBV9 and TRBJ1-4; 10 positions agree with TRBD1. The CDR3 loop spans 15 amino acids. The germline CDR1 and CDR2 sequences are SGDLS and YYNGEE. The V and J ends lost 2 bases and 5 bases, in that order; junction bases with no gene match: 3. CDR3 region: CASSVGQGGNEKLFF. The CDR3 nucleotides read TGTGCCAGCAGCGTTGGACAGGGGGGAAATGAAAAACTGTTTTTT.